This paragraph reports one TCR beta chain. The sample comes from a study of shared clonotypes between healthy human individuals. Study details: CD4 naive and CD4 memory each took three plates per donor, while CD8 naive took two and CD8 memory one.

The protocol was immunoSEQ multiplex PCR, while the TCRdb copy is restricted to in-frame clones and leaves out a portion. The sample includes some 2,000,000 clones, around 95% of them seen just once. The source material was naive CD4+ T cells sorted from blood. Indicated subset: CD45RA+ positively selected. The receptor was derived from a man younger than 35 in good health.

The CDR3 DNA is TGTGCCAGCAGCTCGACTATCCTCTCCTACAATGAGCAGTTCTTC. Translation gives CASSSTILSYNEQFF. The V gene is TRBV11-2, the J gene TRBJ2-1, with a possible D match to TRBD2 (5 bases). The CDR3 spans 15 residues. Trimming took 4 bases from V and 0 from J, leaving 10 bases between them. Germline values: CDR1 SGHAT, CDR2 FQNNGV.